Listed here is a single TCR beta chain. The data are from a study of cytomegalovirus exposure and HLA in healthy donors. Trimming removed 0 bases from V and 12 bases from J, with 11 bases in between. This CDR3 has 11 residues. From germline, CDR1 is SQVTM and CDR2 ANQGSEA. The PCR ran on 60 Vbeta and 13 Jbeta primers. The method was immunoSEQ multiplex PCR; TCRdb's version includes in-frame clones alone and lacks a portion of them. The data hold roughly 80,000 clones, with 67% observed a single time. Material for sequencing was PBMCs. The V gene is TRBV29-1, the J gene TRBJ1-1; unclear D gene. This sequence originates from a woman aged 50 to 60 in good health and CMV-seropositive. The chain's CDR3 is CSVEEGSVTFF. The CDR3 coding sequence is TGCAGCGTTGAAGAGGGGAGTGTAACTTTCTTT.